This T cell receptor (beta chain) was retrieved from a study of B cell selection in AIRE deficiency. Study outcomes and limitations: Shared Treg sequences were biased toward short CDR3s with few non-templated nucleotide insertions. Only 8.5% to 9.5% of a few thousand shared Treg sequences were patient-specific; about 30% healthy-specific.

The sorted conventional CD4 T cells were gated as CD4+CD127+. About this clone itself: As yet, its antigen is unknown.

Trimming left V 5 bases short and J 7 bases short, with 11 bases between. The length of the CDR3 is 13 residues. Germline lookup yields CDR1 LNHDA and CDR2 SQIVND (reference sequence). TCRdb's table, derived via immunoSEQ multiplex PCR, lists solely in-frame clones and lacks some. The sample yields under 25,000 clones, approximately 97% seen once. This receptor was identified in a human donor with AIRE deficiency. This rearrangement joins TRBV19 to TRBJ2-2; D gene uncertain. Sequenced sample: conventional CD4+ T cells sorted from PBMCs. CDR3 nucleotides: TGTGCCAGTAGTCGCCTGATTAGCGGGGAGCTGTTTTTT. Protein sequence: CASSRLISGELFF.